This T cell receptor beta chain was obtained from a study of shared clonotypes between healthy human individuals. Genomic DNA from each subset was divided evenly over several immunoSEQ plates. Produced via immunoSEQ multiplex PCR; TCRdb's table is partial and in-frame only. This table has around 600,000 clones, roughly 97% appearing once. Germline V lookup: CDR1 SGHAT, CDR2 FQNNGV. There are 15 residues in the CDR3. With 6 bases removed from V and 4 bases from J, the gap between germline ends came to 16 bases. This TCR was sampled from a woman aged 25 to 39 in good health. The chain recombines TRBV11-2 with TRBJ2-1; D possibly corresponds to TRBD1 (6 bases). Sequenced input: naive CD4+ T cells sorted from blood. Specified subset: CD45RA+ positively selected. CDR3 coding DNA: TGTGCCAGCAGGACCGACAGGCCGGGTTACAATGAGCAGTTCTTC. Translated: CASRTDRPGYNEQFF.